This TCR beta chain derives from a study of blood T cells in healthy people across ages (dated by TCRdb to about 2015). Describing the broader study: In model experiments, template switching captured roughly one uniquely barcoded TCR beta cDNA molecule for every two T cells. To avoid experimental bias, donors of different ages were distributed randomly across sequencing lanes. The donors were split into four age groups: young (average around 15 years), middle-aged (about 40), aged (approximately 60) and long-lived (approximately 80). Two additional independent replicas of 1 million unique cDNA reads from the same blood draw were analyzed for two donors (one aged 18 to 29 and one aged 80 or older). Using deep sequencing normalized with unique cDNA molecular identifiers, the study measured how TCR beta repertoire diversity changes with age. Broader findings and caveats from the paper: Compared with the aged group, the long-lived group had more naive CD4+ T cells, fewer expanded clones and increased TCR diversity, a pattern suggesting age selection. Estimates of total diversity from one million sequenced T cells were regarded as lower bounds and underestimates. Observed TCR beta diversity per million T cells fell roughly linearly with age, and a significant reduction was already apparent by age around 44. The CMV infection status of donors was not known, potentially confounding age-related changes in expanded clonotypes. A strong correlation was found between observed TCR beta diversity and the percentage of naive T cells measured by flow cytometry. Because profiling used bulk unsorted PBMCs, naive and antigen-experienced compartments could not be compared conclusively.

Libraries were constructed by 5' RACE. TCRdb records Illumina HiSeq 2500 as the sequencer. A second PCR of roughly 7 to 11 cycles was performed with a sample-barcoded 5' primer and a J-beta primer mix. Each TCR beta cDNA molecule received a unique molecular identifier from a template-switch 5' adaptor carrying 12 random nucleotides. Each sample yielded at least 2.5 million CDR3-containing paired-end reads. The Mint cDNA synthesis kit, primed by a TRBC-specific oligonucleotide, was used to synthesize first-strand cDNA from all RNA. After uracil-DNA glycosylase treatment, a first 18-cycle PCR used universal primers M1SS and BC2_uni_R on all cDNA. The authors' pipeline ran thus. Normalization of each sample was performed by random selection of 1 million high-quality reads, each carrying a distinct molecular identifier. Instead of being binned into consensus sequences, reads that shared molecular identifiers were thrown out. MiTCR, set to a Q25 quality threshold and the strictest error-elimination algorithm, was used for CDR3 identification, clonotype clustering and error correction. Lower-bound total TCR beta diversity was estimated with a nonparametric unseen species model using Euler transformation. TCRdb cleaned the public reads at Q25 with fastp, built clones with MiXCR and kept in-frame beta chains. Every entry covers one CDR3 protein and lists the most common genes and DNA from its rows. It is TCRdb's table, rather than the study itself, that gives the V and J calls and clone size. Recorded for this sample are 890,000 or so distinct CDR3 sequences; around 62% of them occurred a single time. The ten largest clones capture about a quarter of the sample.

CDR1 and CDR2, looked up from the germline V gene, are SGHRS and YFSETQ. The CDR3 holds 15 amino acids from the cysteine to the phenylalanine. The CDR3 DNA has 45 bases and is translated from base 1. Trimming at the junction amounts to 0 bases on V and 3 bases on J, and the germline ends lie 10 bases apart. On this clonotype: No cognate antigen has been identified for it. One base away there is no much larger clone; base qualities are not given.

Systemically healthy Caucasian individuals from Russia, approximately 39 in total and aged about 6 to 90 years, were included as donors. Around 10 milliliters of peripheral blood were drawn from each donor into EDTA-treated Vacutainer tubes. Ficoll-Paque density-gradient centrifugation was used to isolate PBMCs, with at least 7 million obtained per sample. Total RNA, at least 6 micrograms per sample, was extracted from PBMCs with Trizol reagent. For every donor, flow cytometry on a PBMC aliquot measured the percentage of naive CD45RAhigh/CD27high T cells. Sequenced input: blood. This receptor chain uses TRBV5-1 and TRBJ2-1; possibly the D gene is TRBD2, per 6 matching bases. This sequence originates from a man aged 25 to 40 in good health. The CDR3 corresponds to CASSLARRDYNEQFF. The base sequence is TGCGCCAGCAGCTTGGCCCGGCGGGACTACAATGAGCAGTTCTTC.